Below, 11 T cell receptor beta chains from the same sample are listed, as sequenced in a study of post-analysis software for immune sequencing data (dated by TCRdb to 2015 to 2017). Study-wide findings and limitations: A handful of TRBV segments, including TRBV5-6, TRBV5-1 and TRBV20-1, were significantly more frequent in patients than controls.

The antigens these receptors bind are not known. The library relied on PCR. Reads for this sample came from an Illumina HiSeq 2500. To reduce PCR and sequencing biases, unique molecular identifiers were incorporated into the TCR beta cDNA libraries. The raw public reads went through TCRdb reprocessing: fastp at Q25, MiXCR clone calling, in-frame beta chains kept. Each CDR3 protein gets just one entry, which takes the most common genes and DNA from the rows behind it. Present in this sample are 650,000 to 850,000 distinct CDR3 sequences, around 53% of which were seen just once. The biggest ten clones account for approximately 4.2% of the sample. The specimen was blood. All receptors derive from a girl aged 10 to 17 with multiple sclerosis.

The V call is TRBV25-1, the J call TRBJ1-2; D is uncertain. CDR1 MGHDK and CDR2 SYGVNS come from the germline V gene. The CDR3 is made up of 13 amino acids. Trimming took off 6 bases at V and 4 bases at J, with 12 bases between the two ends. The chain's CDR3 is CASSGRRSYGYTF. The DNA of the CDR3 is TGTGCCAGCAGCGGAAGACGCTCCTATGGCTACACCTTC.

This clonotype was seen a handful of times. The chain carries TRBV4-2 and TRBJ2-1, with 10 positions matching TRBD2. This CDR3 has 18 amino acids. After removal of 0 bases from V and 8 bases from J, the junction contained 13 bases not matched to a gene. The V gene's germline CDR1 is LGHNA and CDR2 YNFKEQ. The CDR3 DNA follows: TGTGCCAGCAGCCAAGATAGTAGGTCTAGCGGGAGTATTGATGAGCAGTTCTTC. Encoded protein: CASSQDSRSSGSIDEQFF.

J is TRBJ2-1 and V is TRBV14; D unclear. V dropped 4 bases and J dropped 3 bases, with 4 bases sitting between them. The CDR3 sequence is 12 residues long. Germline CDR1 is SGHDN and CDR2 is FVKESK. The chain's CDR3 is CASSRGYNEQFF. The CDR3 DNA reads as TGTGCCAGCAGCCGCGGCTACAATGAGCAGTTCTTC.

In the case of this clonotype: Germline and junction disagree at one end, which may indicate a read error. The V and J genes are TRBV7-3 and TRBJ2-7; D possibly matches TRBD1 or TRBD2 (5 bases each). The CDR3 has 17 amino acids. CDR1 and CDR2 from the germline V gene are SGHTA and FQGTGA. In nucleotides, the CDR3 is TGTGCCAGCAGCTTAAGTCGGGCTGGTGGGGGTTCCTACGTGCAGTACTTC. Translated, it gives CASSLSRAGGGSYVQYF.

V gene TRBV6-5 combines with J gene TRBJ1-2; D may be TRBD1 (5 bases). The germline gives CDR1 MNHEY, CDR2 SVGAGI. The V end was cut by 0 bases, the J end by 4 bases, with 9 bases between. The CDR3 spans 14 residues. In DNA form, the CDR3 reads TGTGCCAGCAGTTACTCGGGGCCGCTCTATGGCTACACCTTC. Translating gives CASSYSGPLYGYTF.

This clonotype was detected only a few times. The chain employs TRBV5-5 and TRBJ2-1; no clear D. The length of the CDR3 is 13 residues. V was shortened by 2 bases and J by 6 bases, with 9 bases between the two germline ends. Germline V gene sequence: CDR1 SGHKS, CDR2 YYEKEE (reference sequence). DNA of the CDR3: TGTGCCAGCAGCTTACCCGGTGGCAATGAGCAGTTCTTC. Amino acid sequence: CASSLPGGNEQFF.

The chain employs TRBV12-3 or TRBV12-4 and TRBJ1-5; TRBD1 agrees at 7 bases. J gave up 7 bases and V 4 bases, and 10 bases lay outside the gene matches. CDR3 size: 15 residues. The CDR3 DNA reads TGTGCCAGCAGTTCCCGACAGGGTTTCATACAGCCCCAGCATTTT. Its translation is CASSSRQGFIQPQHF.

This chain connects TRBV29-1 to TRBJ2-1, with unresolved D. Germline CDR1 reads SQVTM; CDR2 reads ANQGSEA. The CDR3 has 18 amino acids. V lost 5 bases and J lost 5, with 28 bases in between. The CDR3 is CSVTASLDPHIADNEQFF. In DNA form, the CDR3 reads TGCAGCGTTACTGCCTCCCTGGACCCCCATATCGCTGACAATGAGCAGTTCTTC.

About this clonotype: One end of the junction fails to match germline, which may point to a read error. This chain joins TRBV24-1 and TRBJ2-6; tentatively, D is TRBD1 (6 bases). The CDR3 consists of 17 residues. CDR1 and CDR2 from the germline V gene are KGHDR and SFDVKD. The CDR3 bases are TGTGCCACCAGTGACGCAAGGGGGATCTCTGGGGCCAGCGTCCTGACTTTT. Residues: CATSDARGISGASVLTF.

This clonotype was seen more than once but under ten times. This chain uses TRBV7-9 with TRBJ2-1; D may be TRBD2 (7 bases). Germline CDR1 is SEHNR and CDR2 is FQNEAQ (reference sequence). CDR3 length equals 15 residues. V lost 11 bases, J lost 0 bases, and 17 bases lay in between. The CDR3 DNA sequence: TGTGCCGGAAGGGGAGGGGGAGGCTCCTACAATGAGCAGTTCTTC. It specifies CAGRGGGGSYNEQFF.

The V and J genes are TRBV29-1 and TRBJ2-7; no clear D gene. Trimming removed 3 bases from V and 0 bases from J, with 6 bases in between. Germline V gene data show CDR1 as SQVTM and CDR2 as ANQGSEA. This CDR3 is built from 12 residues. As DNA, the CDR3 is TGCAGCGTTGACGGGTCCTCCTACGAGCAGTACTTC. The encoded protein is CSVDGSSYEQYF.